Shown below are 16 T cell receptor beta chains from a single sample sequenced in a study of cytomegalovirus exposure and HLA in healthy donors. Vbeta (60) and Jbeta (13) primers were used in the PCR. Profiling relied on immunoSEQ multiplex PCR, and the TCRdb table lists in-frame clones only, not all of them. The table includes 210,000 or so clones, about three quarters detected once. The sequenced sample consisted of PBMCs. The receptors derive from a boy younger than 18 in good health and CMV-seronegative.

The table lists this clone with a few counts. V is TRBV4-2 and J is TRBJ1-2; D is ambiguous. V gave up 0 bases and J gave up 4 bases, with 9 bases separating them. CDR3 length: 14 residues. Germline CDR1 is LGHNA and CDR2 is YNFKEQ. This chain's CDR3 is CASSQDRFPYGYTF. The DNA for the CDR3 is TGTGCCAGCAGCCAAGACAGGTTTCCCTATGGCTACACCTTC.

This clone was observed a single time. V is TRBV5-1 and J is TRBJ2-7; D is perhaps TRBD1 (6 bases). CDR3 length: 14 residues. V was shortened by 2 bases and J by 3 bases, with 12 bases between the two germline ends. Germline loops: CDR1 SGHRS, CDR2 YFSETQ. The CDR3 DNA reads as TGCGCCAGCAGCTTCAACAGGGACGGCTACGAGCAGTACTTC. Translated, it gives CASSFNRDGYEQYF.

This chain uses TRBV6-5 with TRBJ2-5, with 10 bases aligning to TRBD1. Near its end, the DNA agrees better with TRBJ2-7, so the J call may be wrong. CDR1 MNHEY and CDR2 SVGAGI come from the germline V gene. This CDR3 spans 15 amino acids. CDR3 protein: CASSYGTGDSYEQYF. CDR3 DNA: TGTGCCAGCAGTTACGGGACAGGGGACTCCTACGAGCAGTACTTC.

The chain has TRBV19 and TRBJ1-5, with a possible D match to TRBD1 (5 bases). The CDR3 has 15 amino acids. Germline V gene data show CDR1 as LNHDA and CDR2 as SQIVND (reference sequence). Between the trimmed V and J ends, which lost 5 bases and 7 bases, there was a span of 18 bases. In DNA, the CDR3 is TGTGCCAGTAGTCCCCATTTGGAGGGACGCCAGCCCCAGCATTTT. Protein: CASSPHLEGRQPQHF.

This rearrangement joins TRBV5-1 to TRBJ1-1; no reliable D call. The CDR3 has 15 amino acids. V gave up 0 bases and J gave up 1 base, with 10 bases separating them. CDR1 SGHRS and CDR2 YFSETQ come from the germline V gene. The CDR3 reads CASSLGVLKNTEAFF. CDR3 DNA sequence: TGCGCCAGCAGCTTGGGCGTTCTCAAGAACACTGAAGCTTTCTTT.

This clone was recorded only once. The chain links TRBV5-1 to TRBJ2-7; D is perhaps TRBD1 (5 bases). V dropped 4 bases and J dropped 2 bases, with 7 bases sitting between them. The CDR3 is 12 amino acids. Germline V gene sequence: CDR1 SGHRS, CDR2 YFSETQ. CDR3 loop: CASSTTAYEQYF. As DNA, the CDR3 is TGCGCCAGCAGCACGACAGCCTACGAGCAGTACTTC.

V is TRBV18 and J is TRBJ2-1; D is perhaps TRBD2 (5 bases). Between the trimmed V and J ends, which lost 1 base and 4 bases, there was a span of 11 bases. CDR3 size: 15 residues. CDR1 is KGHSH and CDR2 is LQKENI in the germline V gene. CDR3 nucleotides: TGTGCCAGCTCACCACTGAGGGTAGCTTACAATGAGCAGTTCTTC. Its translation is CASSPLRVAYNEQFF.

This chain joins TRBV5-1 and TRBJ2-1; 15 bases agree with TRBD2. With 5 bases clipped from V and 1 base from J, the junction kept 1 base outside the gene matches. The germline gives CDR1 SGHRS, CDR2 YFSETQ. The CDR3 length is 16 residues. As DNA, the CDR3 is TGCGCCAGCAGAGGGACTAGCGGGAGGTCCTACAATGAGCAGTTCTTC. The encoded protein is CASRGTSGRSYNEQFF. Combining the CDR3 with reference TRBV5-1 and TRBJ2-1 gives the whole variable domain KAGVTQTPRYLIKTRGQQVTLSCSPISGHRSVSWYQQTPGQGLQFLFEYFSETQRNKGNFPGRFSGRQFSNSRSEMNVSTLELGDSALYLCASRGTSGRSYNEQFFGPGTRLTVL.

The V call is TRBV20-1, the J call TRBJ1-6, with D possibly being TRBD1 (5 bases). CDR1 and CDR2 (germline): DFQATT, SNEGSKA (reference sequence). CDR3 size: 11 residues. V was cut by 5 bases and J by 7 bases, with 6 bases left in between. CDR3 sequence: CSAGGNSPLHF. The CDR3 nucleotides read TGCAGTGCTGGGGGGAATTCACCCCTCCACTTT.

The V call is TRBV5-1, the J call TRBJ2-7, with 9 bases that match TRBD1. The CDR3 runs 15 residues. Germline-derived CDR1 and CDR2 are SGHRS and YFSETQ. V shed 4 bases and J 0 bases; nucleotides not matched to a gene: 5. The CDR3 bases are TGCGCCAGCAGCACCAGGGGACAGGGCTCCTACGAGCAGTACTTC. The encoded protein is CASSTRGQGSYEQYF.

The CDR3 sequence: CASRAGGTGELFF. For the CDR3, the DNA is TGTGCCAGCCGGGCAGGGGGCACCGGGGAGCTGTTTTTT. The chain uses TRBV6-5 and TRBJ2-2; 7 positions agree with TRBD1. This CDR3 is 13 amino acids long. V gave up 8 bases and J gave up 4 bases; unmatched junction bases: 4. The germline V gene has CDR1 MNHEY and CDR2 SVGAGI.

This clone was recorded a few times. The rearrangement joins TRBV18 to TRBJ1-4; D possibly corresponds to TRBD1 (6 bases). CDR3 length: 14 amino acids. CDR1 is KGHSH and CDR2 is LQKENI in the germline V gene. V lost 2 bases to trimming and J lost 10 bases, with 14 bases between them. CDR3 DNA: TGTGCCAGCTCACCAGACAGGATGGTCGGAAAACTGTTTTTT. Translation gives CASSPDRMVGKLFF.

V is TRBV4-2 and J is TRBJ1-2, with 7 bases matching TRBD1. The CDR3 runs to 13 residues. V was clipped by 0 bases and J by 7 bases; unmatched bases: 2. Germline V CDR1 and CDR2: LGHNA, YNFKEQ. CDR3 nucleotide sequence: TGTGCCAGCAGCCAAGAAAGGGGGCTTGGCTACACCTTC. Translating it yields CASSQERGLGYTF.

The V call is TRBV9, the J call TRBJ1-2, with D perhaps TRBD1 (5 bases). The germline gives CDR1 SGDLS, CDR2 YYNGEE. V was pared by 1 base and J by 2 bases, with 6 bases between. The CDR3 has 13 residues. The CDR3 protein is CASSVTGNYGYTF. DNA for the CDR3: TGTGCCAGCAGCGTAACAGGAAACTATGGCTACACCTTC.

About this clone: Other DNA variants within this sample encode the same CDR3. Written as DNA, the CDR3 is TGTGCCTGGCTAGCGGGAGGAACAGATACGCAGTATTTT. Its translation is CAWLAGGTDTQYF. The rearrangement links TRBV30 to TRBJ2-3; 11 bases are shared with TRBD2. The length of the CDR3 is 13 residues. V lost 5 bases, J lost 3 bases, and 1 base stayed unmatched. The germline V gene has CDR1 GTSNPN and CDR2 SVGIG (reference sequence).

V usage is TRBV5-4 and J usage is TRBJ2-7, with TRBD2 identical over 10 bases. CDR3 length: 14 amino acids. The ends lost 1 base at V and 6 bases at J; junction bases unmatched: 4. The germline V gene has CDR1 SGHNT and CDR2 YYREEE (reference sequence). CDR3 in amino acids: CASSLQRGGGEQYF. The CDR3 DNA follows: TGTGCCAGCAGCTTGCAGCGGGGGGGCGGCGAGCAGTACTTC. Full variable domain (outside the CDR3, taken from reference TRBV5-4 and TRBJ2-7): ETGVTQSPTHLIKTRGQQVTLRCSSQSGHNTVSWYQQALGQGPQFIFQYYREEENGRGNFPPRFSGLQFPNYSSELNVNALELDDSALYLCASSLQRGGGEQYFGPGTRLTVT.